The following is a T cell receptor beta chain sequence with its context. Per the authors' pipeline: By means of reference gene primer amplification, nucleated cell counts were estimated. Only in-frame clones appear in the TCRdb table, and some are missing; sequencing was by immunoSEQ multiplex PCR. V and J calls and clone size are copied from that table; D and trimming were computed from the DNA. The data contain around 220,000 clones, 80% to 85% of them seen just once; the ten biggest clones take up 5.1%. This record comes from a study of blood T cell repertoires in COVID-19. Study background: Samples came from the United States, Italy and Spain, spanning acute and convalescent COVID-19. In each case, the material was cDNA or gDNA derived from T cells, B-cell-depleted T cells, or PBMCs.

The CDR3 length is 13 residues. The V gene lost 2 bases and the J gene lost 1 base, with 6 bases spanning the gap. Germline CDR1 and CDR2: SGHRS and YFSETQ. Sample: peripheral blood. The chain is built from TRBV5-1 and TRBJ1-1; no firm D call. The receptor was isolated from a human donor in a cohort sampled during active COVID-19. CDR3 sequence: CASSFNGNTEAFF. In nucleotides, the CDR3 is TGCGCCAGCAGCTTCAACGGGAACACTGAAGCTTTCTTT.